This T cell receptor beta chain was found in a study of blood T cells in healthy people across ages. The CDR3 is made up of 15 amino acids. V was pared by 0 bases and J by 6 bases, with 14 bases between. Germline loops: CDR1 SGHTA, CDR2 FQGNSA. This clonotype came up a few times. Primers used in a second PCR of roughly 6 to 12 cycles were a sample-barcoded 5' primer and a J-beta primer mix. Each of the cDNA molecules was tagged by a template-switch adaptor with 12 random nucleotides. From the 5' RACE reads, TCRdb called clonotypes with MiXCR, one entry per CDR3 protein. The data contain 1.5 million to 2 million distinct CDR3 sequences, about 28% of them singletons.

The specimen sequenced was blood. This clonotype was obtained from a woman in her 30s in good health. The chain combines TRBV7-2 with TRBJ1-2, with a weak D call TRBD1 (5 bases). The DNA for the CDR3 is TGTGCCAGCAGCTTAGCTTCAGGGAGGGGAGATGGCTACACCTTC. Its translation: CASSLASGRGDGYTF.